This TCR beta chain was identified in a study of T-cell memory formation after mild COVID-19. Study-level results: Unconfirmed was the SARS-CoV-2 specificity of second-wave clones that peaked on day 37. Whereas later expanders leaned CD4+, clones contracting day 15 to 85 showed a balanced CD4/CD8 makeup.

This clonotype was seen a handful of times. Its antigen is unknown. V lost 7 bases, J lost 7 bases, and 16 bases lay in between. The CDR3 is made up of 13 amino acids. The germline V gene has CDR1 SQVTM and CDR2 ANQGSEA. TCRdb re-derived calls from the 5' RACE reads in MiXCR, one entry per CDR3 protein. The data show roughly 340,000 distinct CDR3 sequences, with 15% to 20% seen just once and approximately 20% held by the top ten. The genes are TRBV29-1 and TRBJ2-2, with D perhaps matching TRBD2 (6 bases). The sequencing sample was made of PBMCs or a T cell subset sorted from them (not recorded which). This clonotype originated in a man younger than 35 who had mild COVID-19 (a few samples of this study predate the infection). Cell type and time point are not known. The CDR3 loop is CSGRLGSLGELFF. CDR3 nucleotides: TGCAGCGGGCGACTAGGAAGTCTCGGGGAGCTGTTTTTT.